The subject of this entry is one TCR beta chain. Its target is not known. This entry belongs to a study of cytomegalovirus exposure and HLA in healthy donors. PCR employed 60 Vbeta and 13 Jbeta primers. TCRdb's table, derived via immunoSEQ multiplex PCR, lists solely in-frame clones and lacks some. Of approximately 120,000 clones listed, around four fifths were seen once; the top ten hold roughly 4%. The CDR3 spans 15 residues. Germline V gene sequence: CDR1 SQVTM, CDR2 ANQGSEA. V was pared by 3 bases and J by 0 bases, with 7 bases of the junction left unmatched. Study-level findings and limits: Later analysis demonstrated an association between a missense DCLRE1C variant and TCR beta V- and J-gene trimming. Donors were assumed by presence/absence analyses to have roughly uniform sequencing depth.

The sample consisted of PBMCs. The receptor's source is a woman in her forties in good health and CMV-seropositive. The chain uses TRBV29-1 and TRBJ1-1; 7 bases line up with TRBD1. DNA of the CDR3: TGCAGCGTTGACCTGACAGGGACTCTGAACACTGAAGCTTTCTTT. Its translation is CSVDLTGTLNTEAFF.